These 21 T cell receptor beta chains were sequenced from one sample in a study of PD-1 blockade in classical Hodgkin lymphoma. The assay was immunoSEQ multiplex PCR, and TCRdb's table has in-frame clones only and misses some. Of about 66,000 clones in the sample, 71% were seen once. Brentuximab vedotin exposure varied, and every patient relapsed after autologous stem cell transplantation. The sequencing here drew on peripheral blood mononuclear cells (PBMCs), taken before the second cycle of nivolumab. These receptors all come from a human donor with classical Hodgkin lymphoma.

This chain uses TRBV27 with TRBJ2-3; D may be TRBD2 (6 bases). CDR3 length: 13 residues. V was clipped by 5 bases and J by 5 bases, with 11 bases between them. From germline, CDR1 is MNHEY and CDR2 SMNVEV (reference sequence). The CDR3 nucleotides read TGTGCCAGCAGTCCCGGGACTGTAGATACGCAGTATTTT. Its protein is CASSPGTVDTQYF.

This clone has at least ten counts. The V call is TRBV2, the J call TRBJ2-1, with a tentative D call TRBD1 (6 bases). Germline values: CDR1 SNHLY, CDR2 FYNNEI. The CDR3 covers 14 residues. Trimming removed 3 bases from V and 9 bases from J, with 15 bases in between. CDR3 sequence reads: CASSEAQGLGEQFF. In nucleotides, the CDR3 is TGTGCCAGCAGTGAGGCCCAGGGGTTGGGTGAGCAGTTCTTC.

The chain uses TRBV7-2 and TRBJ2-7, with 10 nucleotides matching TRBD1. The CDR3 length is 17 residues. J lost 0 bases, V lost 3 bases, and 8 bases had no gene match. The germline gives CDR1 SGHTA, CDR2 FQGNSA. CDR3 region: CASSLWGTGDNSYEQYF. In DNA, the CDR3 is TGTGCCAGCAGCTTGTGGGGGACAGGGGATAACTCCTACGAGCAGTACTTC.

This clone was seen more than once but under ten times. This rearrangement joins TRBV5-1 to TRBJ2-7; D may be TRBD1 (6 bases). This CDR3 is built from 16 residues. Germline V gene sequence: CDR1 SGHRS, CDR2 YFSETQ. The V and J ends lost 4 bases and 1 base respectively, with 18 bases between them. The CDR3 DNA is TGCGCCAGCAGCCTAGAGCCCCAGGGGCTTTCCTACGAGCAGTACTTC. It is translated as CASSLEPQGLSYEQYF.

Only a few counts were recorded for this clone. CDR3 loop: CASSEARGGRTTGQPQHF. CDR3 nucleotides: TGTGCCAGCAGTGAAGCGCGAGGGGGGCGGACAACGGGTCAGCCCCAGCATTTT. V usage is TRBV6-1 and J usage is TRBJ1-5; TRBD1 is a possible D gene (6 bases). The V and J ends lost 0 bases and 6 bases respectively, with 21 bases between them. This CDR3 comprises 18 residues. Per germline, CDR1 MNHNS and CDR2 SASEGT.

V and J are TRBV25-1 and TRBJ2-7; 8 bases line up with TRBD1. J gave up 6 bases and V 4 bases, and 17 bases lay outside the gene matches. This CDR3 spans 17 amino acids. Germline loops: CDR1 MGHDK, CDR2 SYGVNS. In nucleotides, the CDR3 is TGTGCCAGCAGTGGCTCCCGACAGGGGTTTTGGGTTGGCGAGCAGTACTTC. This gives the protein CASSGSRQGFWVGEQYF.

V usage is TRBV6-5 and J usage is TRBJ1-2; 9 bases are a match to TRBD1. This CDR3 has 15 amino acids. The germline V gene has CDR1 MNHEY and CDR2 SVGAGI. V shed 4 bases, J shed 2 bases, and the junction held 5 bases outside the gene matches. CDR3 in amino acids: CASSSGTGRNYGYTF. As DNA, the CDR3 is TGTGCCAGCAGTTCCGGGACAGGGAGGAACTATGGCTACACCTTC.

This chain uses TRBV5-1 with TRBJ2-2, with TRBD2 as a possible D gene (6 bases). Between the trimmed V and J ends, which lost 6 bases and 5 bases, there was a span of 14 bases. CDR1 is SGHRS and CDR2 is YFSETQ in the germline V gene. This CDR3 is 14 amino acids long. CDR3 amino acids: CASKTGAGTGELFF. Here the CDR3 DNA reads TGCGCCAGCAAAACGGGAGCGGGTACCGGGGAGCTGTTTTTT.

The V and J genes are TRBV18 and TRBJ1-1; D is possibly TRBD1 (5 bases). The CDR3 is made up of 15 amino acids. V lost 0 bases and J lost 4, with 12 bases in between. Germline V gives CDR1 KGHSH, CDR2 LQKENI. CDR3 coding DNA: TGTGCCAGCTCACCACCTGGGGGGGGTAGCACTGAAGCTTTCTTT. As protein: CASSPPGGGSTEAFF.

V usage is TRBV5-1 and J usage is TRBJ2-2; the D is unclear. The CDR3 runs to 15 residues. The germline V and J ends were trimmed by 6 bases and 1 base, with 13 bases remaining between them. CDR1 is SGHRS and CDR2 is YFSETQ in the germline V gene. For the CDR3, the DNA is TGCGCCAGCACCTTCCTGGACCAGAACACCGGGGAGCTGTTTTTT. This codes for CASTFLDQNTGELFF.

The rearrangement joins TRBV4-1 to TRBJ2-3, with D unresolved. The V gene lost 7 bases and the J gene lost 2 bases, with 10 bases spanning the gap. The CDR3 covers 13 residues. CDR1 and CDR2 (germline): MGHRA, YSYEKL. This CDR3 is CASNDLTTDTQYF. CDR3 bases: TGCGCCAGCAATGACTTAACCACAGATACGCAGTATTTT.

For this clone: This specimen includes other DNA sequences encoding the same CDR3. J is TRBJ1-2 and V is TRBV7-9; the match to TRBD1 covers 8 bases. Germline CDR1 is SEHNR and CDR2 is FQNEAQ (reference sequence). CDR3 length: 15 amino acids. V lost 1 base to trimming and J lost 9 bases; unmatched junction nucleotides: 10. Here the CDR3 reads CASSLVAHDRGSYTF. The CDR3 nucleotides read TGTGCCAGCAGCTTAGTGGCTCACGACAGGGGTAGCTACACCTTC.

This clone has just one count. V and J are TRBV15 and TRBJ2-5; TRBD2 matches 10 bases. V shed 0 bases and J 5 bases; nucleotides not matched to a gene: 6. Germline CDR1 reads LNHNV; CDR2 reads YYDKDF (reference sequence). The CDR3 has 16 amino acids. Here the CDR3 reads CATSRDRAGGSETQYF. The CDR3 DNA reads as TGTGCCACCAGCAGAGATCGAGCGGGAGGGTCGGAGACCCAGTACTTC.

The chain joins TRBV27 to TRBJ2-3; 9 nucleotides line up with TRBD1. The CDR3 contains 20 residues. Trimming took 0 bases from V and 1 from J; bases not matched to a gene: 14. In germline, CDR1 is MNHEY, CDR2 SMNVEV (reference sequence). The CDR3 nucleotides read TGTGCCAGCAGTTTATCCCCGGGACAGGGCCCTCACTGGGGCACAGATACGCAGTATTTT. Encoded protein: CASSLSPGQGPHWGTDTQYF.

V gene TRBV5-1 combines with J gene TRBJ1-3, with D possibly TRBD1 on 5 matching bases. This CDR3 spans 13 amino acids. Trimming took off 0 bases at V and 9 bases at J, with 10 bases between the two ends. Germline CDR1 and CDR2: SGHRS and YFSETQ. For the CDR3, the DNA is TGCGCCAGCAGCTTGGCGGGGCGGGGCACCATATATTTT. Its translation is CASSLAGRGTIYF.

The CDR3 DNA is TGTGCCAGCAGTCTAGCGACAGGGCCGGACTATGGCTACACCTTC. Its translation is CASSLATGPDYGYTF. This chain links TRBV6-1 with TRBJ1-2; 7 bases map to TRBD1. The J segment lost 3 bases and the V segment lost 5 bases, leaving 9 bases of the junction unmatched. Looked up from germline, CDR1 is MNHNS and CDR2 is SASEGT. The CDR3 extends over 15 amino acids.

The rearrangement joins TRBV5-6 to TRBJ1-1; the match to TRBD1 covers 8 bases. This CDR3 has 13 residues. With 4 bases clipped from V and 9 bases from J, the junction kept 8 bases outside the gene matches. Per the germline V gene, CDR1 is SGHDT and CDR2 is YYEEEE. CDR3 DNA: TGTGCCAGCAGCATGCCAGGGGGCCGCCAAGCTTTCTTT. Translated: CASSMPGGRQAFF.

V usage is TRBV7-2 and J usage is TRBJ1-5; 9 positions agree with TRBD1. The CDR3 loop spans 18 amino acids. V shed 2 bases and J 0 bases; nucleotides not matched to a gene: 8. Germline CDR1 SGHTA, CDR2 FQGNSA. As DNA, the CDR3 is TGTGCCAGCAGCTTAAGGGGACAGGGATTATATAGCAATCAGCCCCAGCATTTT. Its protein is CASSLRGQGLYSNQPQHF.

CDR3 amino acids: CACPGGLSSYNEQFF. As DNA, the CDR3 is TGTGCCTGCCCGGGGGGACTCAGCTCCTACAATGAGCAGTTCTTC. J is TRBJ2-1 and V is TRBV30, with 7 bases lining up with TRBD2. Germline V gene data show CDR1 as GTSNPN and CDR2 as SVGIG (reference sequence). With 6 bases clipped from V and 0 bases from J, the junction kept 8 bases outside the gene matches. The CDR3 is made up of 15 amino acids.

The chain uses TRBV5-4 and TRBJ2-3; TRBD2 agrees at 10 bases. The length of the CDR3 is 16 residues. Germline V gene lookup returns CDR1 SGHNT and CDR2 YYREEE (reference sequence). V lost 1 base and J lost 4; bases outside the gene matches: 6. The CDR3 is CASSLRSGRAADTQYF. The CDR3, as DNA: TGTGCCAGCAGCTTGCGAAGCGGGAGGGCAGCAGATACGCAGTATTTT.

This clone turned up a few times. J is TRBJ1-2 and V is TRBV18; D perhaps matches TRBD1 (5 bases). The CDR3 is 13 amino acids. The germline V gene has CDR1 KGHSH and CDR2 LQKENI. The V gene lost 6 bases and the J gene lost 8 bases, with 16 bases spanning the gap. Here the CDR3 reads CASSRRQGGGYTF. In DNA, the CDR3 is TGTGCCAGCTCCCGCCGGCAGGGCGGGGGCTACACCTTC.